The 14 T cell receptor beta chains below all came from one sample that was sequenced in a study of shared T cell receptors in the human thymus. Clones were sequenced by immunoSEQ multiplex PCR, and TCRdb holds only the in-frame ones, with some missing. This table has about 660,000 clones, about 89% appearing once. The data also belong to a second study, concerning human thymus T cells.

The sequenced material came from thymocytes. These TCRs come from a boy under two years old with a congenital heart defect.

The chain uses TRBV20-1 and TRBJ2-1; the D is unclear. CDR3 length equals 11 residues. Trimming took 4 bases from V and 12 from J, leaving 13 bases between them. Germline CDR1 DFQATT, CDR2 SNEGSKA (reference sequence). CDR3 amino acids: CSATNYSGQFF. In DNA form, the CDR3 reads TGCAGTGCTACAAATTATTCAGGGCAGTTCTTC.

This clone appeared a single time. The chain recombines TRBV14 with TRBJ2-7; D remains unclear. The ends were cut back, 1 base at V and 2 bases at J, with 18 bases in the middle. The CDR3 has 17 residues. Germline V CDR1 and CDR2: SGHDN, FVKESK. The DNA for the CDR3 is TGTGCCAGCAGCCAAGCGTCAAACCCGTTCCCTACCTACGAGCAGTACTTC. Translated, it gives CASSQASNPFPTYEQYF.

This clone was seen a few times. The chain joins TRBV30 to TRBJ1-2; D gene unclear. The CDR3 length is 12 residues. CDR1 and CDR2 (germline): GTSNPN, SVGIG (reference sequence). Trimming took 5 bases from V and 6 from J, leaving 13 bases between them. CDR3 loop: CAWLQRSDGYTF. The CDR3 coding sequence is TGTGCCTGGTTGCAACGGTCTGATGGCTACACCTTC.

This clone showed up just once. The chain couples TRBV2 to TRBJ2-7, with TRBD1 matching over 8 bases. After removal of 7 bases from V and 1 base from J, the junction contained 6 bases not matched to a gene. The V gene's germline CDR1 is SNHLY and CDR2 FYNNEI. This CDR3 region has 14 residues. In DNA form, the CDR3 reads TGTGCCAGCAACGGTGGGACAGGTTCCTACGAGCAGTACTTC. It encodes CASNGGTGSYEQYF.

This chain uses TRBV27 with TRBJ2-3; 12 nucleotides agree with TRBD1. V gave up 2 bases and J gave up 6 bases; unmatched junction bases: 6. The CDR3 is 16 residues long. Germline CDR1 MNHEY, CDR2 SMNVEV (reference sequence). The CDR3 bases are TGTGCCAGCAGTTTAGGGGACAGGGGGCTGTGGGATACGCAGTATTTT. Translating it yields CASSLGDRGLWDTQYF.

The CDR3 DNA reads TGTGCCAGTAGTATAGATGGGGCGGAGGGGTCCTACGAGCAGTACTTC. It is translated as CASSIDGAEGSYEQYF. This chain links TRBV19 with TRBJ2-7; maybe TRBD2 (6 bases). V dropped 0 bases and J dropped 1 base, with 13 bases sitting between them. The CDR3 consists of 16 residues. Germline CDR1 LNHDA, CDR2 SQIVND (reference sequence).

This chain joins TRBV27 and TRBJ2-1; 11 bases agree with TRBD2. CDR1 MNHEY and CDR2 SMNVEV come from the germline V gene (reference sequence). The V gene end was trimmed by 6 bases and the J gene end by 6 bases; junction bases not matched to a gene: 7. The CDR3 has 15 amino acids. The CDR3 reads CASSRTSGSANEQFF. The CDR3 DNA reads as TGTGCCAGCAGCCGTACTAGCGGGAGTGCCAATGAGCAGTTCTTC.

The chain couples TRBV6-1 to TRBJ1-6; 7 bases align to TRBD1. The J segment lost 4 bases and the V segment lost 6 bases, leaving 6 bases of the junction unmatched. This CDR3 region has 15 residues. CDR1 and CDR2 from the germline V gene are MNHNS and SASEGT. CDR3 DNA sequence: TGTGCCAGCAGGTCCCGGGACAGTTATAATTCACCCCTCCACTTT. This encodes CASRSRDSYNSPLHF.

The gene calls are TRBV18 and TRBJ1-2, with a weak D call TRBD1 (5 bases). Germline assignment: CDR1 KGHSH and CDR2 LQKENI. Trimming pared 1 base from V and 0 bases from J, leaving 12 bases between. The CDR3 has 16 residues. CDR3 region: CASSPRAQGTNYGYTF. The CDR3 DNA sequence: TGTGCCAGCTCACCACGGGCTCAGGGAACTAACTATGGCTACACCTTC.

This clone was picked up a small number of times. V is TRBV27 and J is TRBJ2-7; 10 nucleotides align to TRBD1. CDR1 and CDR2 (germline): MNHEY, SMNVEV (reference sequence). The CDR3 runs 17 residues. The trim removed 5 bases at V and 0 bases at J, leaving 10 bases unmatched. CDR3 amino acids: CASSPPGGDRGSYEQYF. CDR3 bases: TGTGCCAGCAGTCCCCCGGGTGGGGACAGGGGCTCCTACGAGCAGTACTTC.

The CDR3 reads CASSLGVEAEHHQPQHF. The CDR3, as DNA: TGTGCCAGCAGCTTAGGAGTTGAGGCTGAACACCATCAGCCCCAGCATTTT. This chain links TRBV11-2 with TRBJ1-5; D gene unclear. V was shortened by 1 base and J by 5 bases, with 18 bases between the two germline ends. The CDR3 totals 17 residues. Germline V CDR1 and CDR2: SGHAT, FQNNGV. Based on the CDR3 plus reference TRBV11-2 and TRBJ1-5, the full variable domain is EAGVAQSPRYKIIEKRQSVAFWCNPISGHATLYWYQQILGQGPKLLIQFQNNGVVDDSQLPKDRFSAERLKGVDSTLKIQPAKLEDSAVYLCASSLGVEAEHHQPQHFGDGTRLSIL.

This chain uses TRBV19 with TRBJ1-1; 11 positions match TRBD1. Looked up from germline, CDR1 is LNHDA and CDR2 is SQIVND (reference sequence). The CDR3 loop spans 16 amino acids. The trim removed 4 bases at V and 5 bases at J, leaving 9 bases unmatched. The CDR3 protein is CASSTHWGQGGTEAFF. The DNA of the CDR3 is TGTGCCAGTAGTACACACTGGGGACAGGGGGGAACTGAAGCTTTCTTT.

The chain uses TRBV28 and TRBJ1-2; 7 bases align to TRBD1. Trimming at V came to 6 bases and at J to 5 bases, leaving 9 bases not matched to a gene. The CDR3 consists of 14 residues. Germline assignment: CDR1 MDHEN and CDR2 SYDVKM. The chain's CDR3 is CASSFRQGRYGYTF. CDR3 sequence (DNA): TGTGCCAGCAGCTTCAGACAGGGACGATATGGCTACACCTTC.

This rearrangement joins TRBV6-1 to TRBJ2-3; 9 bases line up with TRBD2. This CDR3 has 16 residues. Losses at the gene ends were 2 bases for V and 4 bases for J; bases not matched to a gene: 7. Germline V lookup: CDR1 MNHNS, CDR2 SASEGT. CDR3 amino acids: CASSEMMRGGADTQYF. For the CDR3, the DNA is TGTGCCAGCAGTGAAATGATGCGGGGGGGAGCAGATACGCAGTATTTT.